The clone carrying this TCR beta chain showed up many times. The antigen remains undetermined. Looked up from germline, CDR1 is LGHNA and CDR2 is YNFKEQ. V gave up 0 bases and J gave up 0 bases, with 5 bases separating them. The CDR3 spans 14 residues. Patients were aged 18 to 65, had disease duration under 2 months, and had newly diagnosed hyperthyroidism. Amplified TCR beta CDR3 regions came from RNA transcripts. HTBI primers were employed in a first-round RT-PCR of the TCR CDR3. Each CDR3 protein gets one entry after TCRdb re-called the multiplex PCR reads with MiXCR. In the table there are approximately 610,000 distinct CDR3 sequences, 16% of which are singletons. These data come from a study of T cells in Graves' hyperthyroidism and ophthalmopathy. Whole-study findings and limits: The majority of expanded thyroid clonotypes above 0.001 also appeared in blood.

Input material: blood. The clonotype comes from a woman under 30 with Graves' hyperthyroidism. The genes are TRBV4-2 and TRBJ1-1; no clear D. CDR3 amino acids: CASSQEVLNTEAFF. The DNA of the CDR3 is TGTGCCAGCAGCCAAGAGGTACTGAACACTGAAGCTTTCTTT.